The clone carrying this T cell receptor (beta chain) appeared many times. The antigen is undetermined. V lost 2 bases to trimming and J lost 5 bases, with 10 bases between them. Germline V lookup: CDR1 SQVTM, CDR2 ANQGSEA. The CDR3 runs 13 residues. Sorting recovered naive CD8 T cells on a CD8+CD4-CCR7+CD45RA+ profile. These data originate in a study of molecular identifiers for immune sequencing clone quantification. Study summary: In replicates, the authors split RNA from around 20,000 or 100,000 naive CD8 cells five ways and sequenced four.

Study outcomes and limitations: Over 98% of CMV-specific effector molecules, but under 1% of naive ones, were in clones above 20 copies.

It was with previously described methods and listed TCR primers that bulk TCR libraries were made. From the PCR reads, TCRdb called clonotypes with MiXCR, one entry per CDR3 protein. The sample lists more than 450,000 distinct CDR3 sequences, roughly a fifth occurring once. The receptor was derived from a human donor in good health. Some libraries in this study had Jurkat cell RNA spiked in. The chain carries TRBV29-1 and TRBJ2-4; D may be TRBD1 (5 bases). Input material: naive CD8+ T cells from blood, with Jurkat cell RNA spiked in. Subset here: FACS-sorted CD8+CD4-CCR7+CD45RA+ naive T cells. For the CDR3, the DNA is TGCAGCGTTGAAAAGACAGACGAAAACATTCAGTACTTC. Its protein product is CSVEKTDENIQYF.